The 28 T cell receptor beta chains presented below share a single source sample, sequenced in a study of cytomegalovirus exposure and HLA in healthy donors. PCR used 60 Vbeta primers and 13 Jbeta primers. Produced via immunoSEQ multiplex PCR; TCRdb's table is partial and in-frame only. The sample holds under 150,000 clones, around 82% seen once. Specimen: PBMCs. These TCRs come from a woman in her thirties or forties in good health and CMV-seropositive.

A few counts support this clone. J is TRBJ2-3 and V is TRBV29-1; 7 bases are a match to TRBD1. This CDR3 is 15 amino acids long. With V trimmed by 7 bases and J by 4 bases, 14 bases remained unmatched. The germline V gene encodes CDR1 SQVTM and CDR2 ANQGSEA. This chain's CDR3 is CSADLTGEVADTQYF. The CDR3 DNA is TGCAGCGCTGACCTAACAGGGGAAGTAGCAGATACGCAGTATTTT.

The genes are TRBV7-9 and TRBJ1-4; D not resolved. The ends were cut back, 4 bases at V and 5 bases at J, with 8 bases in the middle. CDR3 length: 13 residues. Germline CDR1 reads SEHNR; CDR2 reads FQNEAQ (reference sequence). For the CDR3, the DNA is TGTGCCAGCAGCTGGAGGACGAATGAAAAACTGTTTTTT. Translated: CASSWRTNEKLFF.

This chain joins TRBV6-1 and TRBJ1-2; D gene ambiguous. The V end lost 2 bases, the J end lost 5 bases, and 24 bases lay between the germline ends. The CDR3 is 18 amino acids. Per the germline V gene, CDR1 is MNHNS and CDR2 is SASEGT. In DNA, the CDR3 is TGTGCCAGCAGTGAATGGAAGGTCTTTACTAACCGGGGATATGGCTACACCTTC. Its protein is CASSEWKVFTNRGYGYTF.

The chain couples TRBV15 to TRBJ2-5, with D possibly being TRBD1 (6 bases). This CDR3 region has 14 residues. The germline V gene encodes CDR1 LNHNV and CDR2 YYDKDF (reference sequence). V gave up 0 bases and J gave up 2 bases, with 7 bases separating them. Here the CDR3 DNA reads TGTGCCACCAGCAGAGATCAGGGGCAAGAGACCCAGTACTTC. Its translation: CATSRDQGQETQYF.

The rearrangement uses TRBV7-2 and TRBJ2-7; D unresolved. CDR1 and CDR2 (germline): SGHTA, FQGNSA. The ends were cut back, 1 base at V and 3 bases at J, with 10 bases in the middle. There are 14 residues in the CDR3. CDR3 bases: TGTGCCAGCAGCTTAGATCCGGTAAGCTACGAGCAGTACTTC. Translating gives CASSLDPVSYEQYF.

V and J are TRBV5-1 and TRBJ2-7, with 10 bases lining up with TRBD2. Losses at the gene ends were 7 bases for V and 7 bases for J; bases not matched to a gene: 5. Germline V lookup: CDR1 SGHRS, CDR2 YFSETQ. The CDR3 contains 12 residues. In DNA, the CDR3 is TGCGCCAGCGGTATACTAGCGGGGGAGCAGTACTTC. It is translated as CASGILAGEQYF.

V and J are TRBV19 and TRBJ2-3; 7 bases fit TRBD1. This CDR3 comprises 18 residues. Losses at the gene ends were 7 bases for V and 3 bases for J; bases not matched to a gene: 19. From germline, CDR1 is LNHDA and CDR2 SQIVND (reference sequence). The CDR3 here is CASKANLGAEGATDTQYF. Written as DNA, the CDR3 is TGTGCCAGTAAAGCCAACTTGGGGGCAGAGGGGGCTACAGATACGCAGTATTTT.

This clone was recorded at least ten times. The chain joins TRBV27 to TRBJ1-1; a weak D match, TRBD1 (5 bases). Trimming cost V 5 bases and J 1 base, with 11 bases left between them. Germline V gene sequence: CDR1 MNHEY, CDR2 SMNVEV (reference sequence). CDR3 length: 14 residues. The CDR3 DNA follows: TGTGCCAGCAGTCCGACAGTTAGGAACACTGAAGCTTTCTTT. Encoded protein: CASSPTVRNTEAFF.

The V and J genes are TRBV30 and TRBJ1-2; D ambiguous. V dropped 0 bases and J dropped 8 bases, with 16 bases sitting between them. Germline CDR1 GTSNPN, CDR2 SVGIG (reference sequence). The CDR3 length is 14 residues. The DNA for the CDR3 is TGTGCCTGGAGTGTACTTCACAACACGGGGGGCTACACCTTC. Protein sequence: CAWSVLHNTGGYTF.

This clone appeared a few times. This rearrangement joins TRBV2 to TRBJ1-1, with D hard to call. Trimming pared 4 bases from V and 0 bases from J, leaving 6 bases between. The V gene's germline CDR1 is SNHLY and CDR2 FYNNEI. The CDR3 is 13 amino acids. The CDR3 coding sequence is TGTGCCAGCAGTGCCCTCGTGAACACTGAAGCTTTCTTT. Encoded protein: CASSALVNTEAFF.

This rearrangement joins TRBV28 to TRBJ2-2, with D unresolved. The germline gives CDR1 MDHEN, CDR2 SYDVKM. Trimming pared 3 bases from V and 6 bases from J, leaving 14 bases between. This CDR3 is built from 15 residues. In nucleotides, the CDR3 is TGTGCCAGCAGTTTCCTCCACGGTACCCCCGGGGAGCTGTTTTTT. Its protein product is CASSFLHGTPGELFF.

This chain connects TRBV7-9 to TRBJ2-1, with D tentatively TRBD2 (5 bases). Trimming cost V 1 base and J 4 bases, with 8 bases left between them. This CDR3 has 14 residues. The V gene's germline CDR1 is SEHNR and CDR2 FQNEAQ (reference sequence). Here the CDR3 reads CASSLERDYNEQFF. CDR3 DNA sequence: TGTGCCAGCAGCTTAGAGAGGGATTACAATGAGCAGTTCTTC.

CDR3 DNA: TGCACCAGCAGCCAAGGTAGTAATCAGGGTCCCCTTAACACTGAAGCTTTCTTT. Encoded protein: CTSSQGSNQGPLNTEAFF. The J gene is TRBJ1-1, the V gene TRBV1; TRBD1, the table's D call, lacks a check against the DNA. TRBV1 is classified as a pseudogene. The CDR3 loop spans 18 amino acids.

The chain links TRBV27 to TRBJ1-6; D remains ambiguous. The length of the CDR3 is 15 residues. Germline V gene sequence: CDR1 MNHEY, CDR2 SMNVEV (reference sequence). Trimming shortened V by 2 bases and J by 6 bases, and 11 bases separated the two germline ends. The CDR3 reads CASSLKKNSNSPLHF. For the CDR3, the DNA is TGTGCCAGCAGTTTAAAGAAGAACAGTAATTCACCCCTCCACTTT.

This sequence joins TRBV4-1 and TRBJ2-7; 9 bases agree with TRBD1. This CDR3 region has 13 residues. The ends lost 9 bases at V and 4 bases at J; junction bases unmatched: 7. The germline CDR1 and CDR2 sequences are MGHRA and YSYEKL. The CDR3 nucleotides are TGCGCCAGTTCGGGACAGGGTTCTTACGAGCAGTACTTC. Protein: CASSGQGSYEQYF.

The V and J genes are TRBV29-1 and TRBJ1-4, with D possibly being TRBD1 (5 bases). CDR1 and CDR2 (germline): SQVTM, ANQGSEA. Trimming removed 4 bases at V and 8 bases at J, with 14 bases between. The CDR3 runs 13 residues. The CDR3 DNA follows: TGCAGCGTTGCTATAGGGGCAGGGGAAAAACTGTTTTTT. Encoded protein: CSVAIGAGEKLFF.

The chain carries TRBV6-5 and TRBJ1-3; tentative D call: TRBD1 (5 bases). The V end lost 6 bases, the J end lost 2 bases, and 14 bases lay between the germline ends. Germline assignment: CDR1 MNHEY and CDR2 SVGAGI. The CDR3 has 15 amino acids. CDR3 region: CASSTGDSTGNTIYF. CDR3 DNA sequence: TGTGCCAGCAGCACGGGGGATTCGACTGGAAACACCATATATTTT.

The gene calls are TRBV29-1 and TRBJ2-5; 12 bases map to TRBD2. CDR1 and CDR2 (germline): SQVTM, ANQGSEA. Trimming took 8 bases from V and 7 from J; bases not matched to a gene: 5. This CDR3 has 12 residues. CDR3 DNA sequence: TGCAGCCCGTCACTAGCGGGAGGGACCCAGTACTTC. Translating it yields CSPSLAGGTQYF.

V is TRBV11-3 and J is TRBJ2-1, with unresolved D. Germline V gene sequence: CDR1 SGHNT, CDR2 YENEEA. This CDR3 comprises 16 residues. V was cut by 0 bases and J by 1 base, with 10 bases left in between. The CDR3: CASSLDLSASYNEQFF. CDR3 sequence (DNA): TGTGCCAGCAGCTTAGATCTAAGCGCTTCCTACAATGAGCAGTTCTTC.

The rearrangement uses TRBV5-4 and TRBJ2-3; D remains unclear. The ends were cut back, 1 base at V and 2 bases at J, with 11 bases in the middle. The CDR3 runs 15 residues. Germline assignment: CDR1 SGHNT and CDR2 YYREEE (reference sequence). The CDR3 reads CASSLSTVPTDTQYF. The CDR3 DNA is TGTGCCAGCAGCTTGTCAACAGTCCCCACAGATACGCAGTATTTT.

This clone was picked up a small number of times. The genes are TRBV7-9 and TRBJ2-1; TRBD2 aligns across 11 bases. Germline V gene sequence: CDR1 SEHNR, CDR2 FQNEAQ (reference sequence). Trimming removed 5 bases from V and 5 bases from J; junction bases left unmatched: 11. The CDR3 runs to 17 residues. CDR3 nucleotide sequence: TGTGCCAGCAGCCCCTCCGGCCCGGGACTAGCGGACAATGAGCAGTTCTTC. Protein: CASSPSGPGLADNEQFF.

The chain couples TRBV5-4 to TRBJ2-5; D remains unclear. CDR1 and CDR2 from the germline V gene are SGHNT and YYREEE (reference sequence). The CDR3 spans 11 residues. V was shortened by 4 bases and J by 2 bases, with 3 bases between the two germline ends. Here the CDR3 DNA reads TGTGCCAGCAGCCTACAAGAGACCCAGTACTTC. It codes for CASSLQETQYF. The variable domain in full, completed from reference TRBV5-4 and TRBJ2-5, reads ETGVTQSPTHLIKTRGQQVTLRCSSQSGHNTVSWYQQALGQGPQFIFQYYREEENGRGNFPPRFSGLQFPNYSSELNVNALELDDSALYLCASSLQETQYFGPGTRLLVL.

The chain has TRBV2 and TRBJ2-7; the D is unclear. CDR3 length: 13 residues. Trimming left V 3 bases short and J 5 bases short, with 11 bases between. Germline V gene sequence: CDR1 SNHLY, CDR2 FYNNEI. The CDR3 DNA sequence: TGTGCCAGCAGTGACGCAGGTTTCCACGAGCAGTACTTC. It is translated as CASSDAGFHEQYF.

V is TRBV15 and J is TRBJ2-2; TRBD1 matches at 7 bases. The CDR3 covers 16 residues. Germline CDR1 LNHNV, CDR2 YYDKDF (reference sequence). V gave up 3 bases and J gave up 1 base; unmatched junction bases: 5. The CDR3 DNA follows: TGTGCCACCAGCAGGAGGACAGGAGGGAACACCGGGGAGCTGTTTTTT. Its translation: CATSRRTGGNTGELFF. The complete variable domain, with remaining parts taken from reference TRBV15 and TRBJ2-2, reads DAMVIQNPRYQVTQFGKPVTLSCSQTLNHNVMYWYQQKSSQAPKLLFHYYDKDFNNEADTPDNFQSRRPNTSFCFLDIRSPGLGDTAMYLCATSRRTGGNTGELFFGEGSRLTVL.

In this sample, this clone turned up a few times. V and J are TRBV28 and TRBJ1-4; a weak D match, TRBD1 (5 bases). The V gene's germline CDR1 is MDHEN and CDR2 SYDVKM. The CDR3 sequence is 17 residues long. Trimming pared 1 base from V and 6 bases from J, leaving 18 bases between. This CDR3 is CASSLSTQRGLYEKLFF. In nucleotides, the CDR3 is TGTGCCAGCAGTTTATCCACCCAACGGGGGTTATATGAAAAACTGTTTTTT. Together with reference TRBV28 and TRBJ1-4, the CDR3 gives the full variable domain: DVKVTQSSRYLVKRTGEKVFLECVQDMDHENMFWYRQDPGLGLRLIYFSYDVKMKEKGDIPEGYSVSREKKERFSLILESASTNQTSMYLCASSLSTQRGLYEKLFFGSGTQLSVL.

The count of this clone is one. The gene calls are TRBV7-8 and TRBJ1-2; no firm D call. From germline, CDR1 is SGHVS and CDR2 FQNEAQ. This CDR3 spans 15 amino acids. V lost 7 bases and J 1 base, leaving 16 bases between the germline ends. The DNA of the CDR3 is TGTGCCAGCACCAACCTGGACTGGGATAACTATGGCTACACCTTC. It encodes CASTNLDWDNYGYTF.

The chain combines TRBV28 with TRBJ2-6; possible D gene TRBD1, 6 bases. V was pared by 2 bases and J by 4 bases, with 12 bases between. Germline CDR1 and CDR2: MDHEN and SYDVKM. CDR3 length equals 16 residues. The CDR3 is CASSLATGSGANVLTF. The CDR3, as DNA: TGTGCCAGCAGTTTAGCCACAGGGTCCGGGGCCAACGTCCTGACTTTC.

This clone is a singleton in its sample. The chain uses TRBV29-1 and TRBJ1-2, with 10 nucleotides matching TRBD1. The junction had 8 bases not matched to a gene; V was cut back by 0 bases and J by 7 bases. Germline CDR1 SQVTM, CDR2 ANQGSEA. This CDR3 spans 15 amino acids. The CDR3 sequence is CSVEDLATGGFGYTF. DNA of the CDR3: TGCAGCGTTGAAGATCTTGCGACAGGGGGCTTTGGCTACACCTTC.